The entry below describes one TCR beta chain. The antigen remains undetermined. The CDR3 runs to 13 residues. Germline values: CDR1 SGHRS, CDR2 YFSETQ. Trimming took off 0 bases at V and 7 bases at J, with 10 bases between the two ends. The data are from a study of T cells after yellow fever vaccination. Study-wide findings and caveats: After the booster, about 95% of CD4 and about nine tenths of CD8 primary-response clones were re-detected.

5'RACE template switching produced TCR cDNA carrying a universal primer site and UMIs. TCRdb processed the 5' RACE reads anew with MiXCR; each CDR3 protein has one entry. The repertoire holds some 400,000 distinct CDR3 sequences, around 20% seen once, with 18% in the top ten. Material: PBMCs, obtained before the yellow fever booster vaccination. This chain joins TRBV5-1 and TRBJ1-2; D unresolved. The source of this sequence is a man between 18 and 35 years old who received the YFV17D yellow fever vaccine. DNA of the CDR3: TGCGCCAGCAGCTTGGACCTTGGGTCTGGCTACACCTTC. It specifies CASSLDLGSGYTF.